This T cell receptor beta chain was sequenced during a study of blood T cells in healthy people across ages. Germline CDR1 reads SGHDN; CDR2 reads FVKESK. V shed 0 bases and J shed 5 bases, with 14 bases lying between them. CDR3 length: 17 residues. Each donor supplied approximately 10 milliliters of peripheral blood. Per-sample yields of isolated PBMCs were at least 6 million. The second PCR ran roughly 7 to 11 cycles with a sample-barcoded 5' primer and J-beta primers. TCRdb processed the 5' RACE reads anew with MiXCR; each CDR3 protein has one entry. The sample carries about 640,000 distinct CDR3 sequences, roughly 58% recorded once.

This clonotype originated in a man aged 55 to 69 in good health. Sequenced: blood. The chain is built from TRBV14 and TRBJ1-6; the D is unclear. CDR3 nucleotides: TGTGCCAGCAGCCAAGAGTTTTCCGCAGGTCATAATTCACCCCTCCACTTT. Its translation is CASSQEFSAGHNSPLHF. The whole variable domain, remainder taken from reference TRBV14 and TRBJ1-6, is EAGVTQFPSHSVIEKGQTVTLRCDPISGHDNLYWYRRVMGKEIKFLLHFVKESKQDESGMPNNRFLAERTGGTYSTLKVQPAELEDSGVYFCASSQEFSAGHNSPLHFGNGTRLTVT.